The 23 T cell receptor beta chains given below trace back to one sample, sequenced in a study of Graves' ophthalmopathy and Graves' hyperthyroidism. For repertoire sequencing, the TCR beta CDR3 regions were amplified from RNA transcripts. The first round was an RT-PCR with HTBI primers, and the second round was a multiplex PCR. TCRdb processed the multiplex PCR reads anew with MiXCR; each CDR3 protein has one entry. The sample consists of 580,000 or so distinct CDR3 sequences, 35% to 40% of them appearing once. Input material: peripheral blood or thyroid tissue (not recorded which). The source is an adult man with Graves' hyperthyroidism.

To note about this clonotype: A much bigger clone sits one base away, suggesting this may be a read error. The chain uses TRBV4-2 and TRBJ1-6; tentatively, D is TRBD1 (5 bases). CDR1 and CDR2 (germline): LGHNA, YNFKEQ. V was shortened by 1 base and J by 5 bases, with 12 bases between the two germline ends. The CDR3 has 16 amino acids. The chain's CDR3 is CASSQGGTADNSPLHF. CDR3 bases: TGTGCCAGCAGCCAAGGTGGGACGGCGGATAATTCACCCCTCCACTTT.

This clonotype was seen ten or more times. This chain joins TRBV29-1 and TRBJ1-4; TRBD1 matches at 9 bases. The CDR3 is 14 residues long. Losses at the gene ends were 3 bases for V and 5 bases for J; bases not matched to a gene: 4. Looked up from germline, CDR1 is SQVTM and CDR2 is ANQGSEA. The CDR3 nucleotides read TGCAGCGTTGATACCGGGACAGGGAATGAAAAACTGTTTTTT. Protein: CSVDTGTGNEKLFF.

V usage is TRBV29-1 and J usage is TRBJ2-2; tentative D call: TRBD1 (6 bases). Germline V gene data show CDR1 as SQVTM and CDR2 as ANQGSEA. V was trimmed by 6 bases and J by 4 bases, leaving 12 bases between them. The CDR3 length is 13 residues. The DNA for the CDR3 is TGCAGCGTGGTAACAGGGAGCACCGGGGAGCTGTTTTTT. Translated: CSVVTGSTGELFF.

This clonotype was picked up one time. The chain carries TRBV25-1 and TRBJ1-3; no clear D gene. The CDR3 has 15 residues. V was pared by 5 bases and J by 5 bases, with 16 bases between. CDR1 MGHDK and CDR2 SYGVNS come from the germline V gene. As DNA, the CDR3 is TGTGCCAGCAGTCACGACCCAACTTCAAGAAACACCATATATTTT. Residues: CASSHDPTSRNTIYF.

This chain uses TRBV24-1 with TRBJ2-5; 11 nucleotides match TRBD1. The DNA end is a closer match to TRBJ2-1, so the J assignment may be wrong. CDR3 length equals 13 residues. CDR1 and CDR2 (germline): KGHDR, SFDVKD. CDR3 in amino acids: CATSDPRTGGQFF. As DNA, the CDR3 is TGTGCCACCAGTGACCCTAGGACAGGGGGCCAGTTCTTC.

Note on this clonotype: It may be a read error: a sequence one base away is much more abundant. This chain uses TRBV7-2 with TRBJ2-7; 7 nucleotides line up with TRBD2. The CDR3 covers 15 residues. In germline, CDR1 is SGHTA, CDR2 FQGNSA. CDR3 region: CAGSLDWEGTYEQYF. The CDR3 DNA reads as TGTGCCGGCAGCTTAGATTGGGAGGGGACCTACGAGCAGTACTTC. Using reference TRBV7-2 and TRBJ2-7 for the parts outside the CDR3, the full variable domain is GAGVSQSPSNKVTEKGKDVELRCDPISGHTALYWYRQSLGQGLEFLIYFQGNSAPDKSGLPSDRFSAERTGGSVSTLTIQRTQQEDSAVYLCAGSLDWEGTYEQYFGPGTRLTVT.

The chain joins TRBV18 to TRBJ1-4; TRBD1 agrees at 9 bases. This CDR3 is built from 13 residues. The J segment lost 10 bases and the V segment lost 8 bases, leaving 8 bases of the junction unmatched. Germline V gives CDR1 KGHSH, CDR2 LQKENI. CDR3 region: CASRDRAEGKLFF. CDR3 DNA sequence: TGTGCCAGCAGGGACAGGGCGGAAGGAAAACTGTTTTTT.

The chain links TRBV29-1 to TRBJ2-7; D is unresolved. V lost 3 bases and J lost 2, with 11 bases in between. Germline V CDR1 and CDR2: SQVTM, ANQGSEA. The length of the CDR3 is 13 residues. DNA for the CDR3: TGCAGCGTTGACGGTGGCAGAGCCTACGAGCAGTACTTC. It translates to CSVDGGRAYEQYF.

Ten or more counts support this clonotype. This chain links TRBV10-3 with TRBJ2-7, with 16 bases that match TRBD2. There are 16 residues in the CDR3. The V segment lost 11 bases and the J segment 4 bases; nucleotides outside the gene matches: 11. Germline lookup yields CDR1 ENHRY and CDR2 SYGVKD. CDR3 DNA sequence: TGTGCCTCTAAGGGGACTAGCGGGAGGGCCGGGTACGAGCAGTACTTC. This codes for CASKGTSGRAGYEQYF.

In this sample, this clonotype turned up many times. This chain links TRBV29-1 with TRBJ2-2; no clear D. The CDR3 covers 13 residues. V lost 5 bases, J lost 7 bases, and 14 bases lay in between. The germline V gene encodes CDR1 SQVTM and CDR2 ANQGSEA. CDR3 sequence (DNA): TGCAGCGTTAGGGTTCTCAGTAGCGGGGAGCTGTTTTTT. Translation gives CSVRVLSSGELFF.

The gene calls are TRBV24-1 and TRBJ2-2; D may be TRBD1 or TRBD2 (5 bases each). The CDR3 length is 15 residues. Germline loops: CDR1 KGHDR, CDR2 SFDVKD. The ends were cut back, 9 bases at V and 0 bases at J, with 13 bases in the middle. CDR3 in DNA: TGTGCCACCGAGAGGGGACCGGCGAACACCGGGGAGCTGTTTTTT. Protein product: CATERGPANTGELFF.

This clonotype is a singleton in its sample. A read error is possible here, since a much larger clone lies one base away. This chain uses TRBV7-2 with TRBJ1-1; tentatively, D is TRBD1 (6 bases). The CDR3 runs 12 residues. Germline loops: CDR1 SGHTA, CDR2 FQGNSA. The germline V and J ends were trimmed by 8 bases and 7 bases, with 14 bases remaining between them. The CDR3, as DNA: TGTGCCAGCGGCCCGGACAGAGTTGAAGCTTTCTTT. Translated, it gives CASGPDRVEAFF.

The chain joins TRBV7-9 to TRBJ2-5, with D uncertain. The CDR3 runs 13 residues. Per germline, CDR1 SEHNR and CDR2 FQNEAQ (reference sequence). V lost 5 bases and J 9 bases, leaving 16 bases between the germline ends. CDR3: CASSRTGQHAQYF. The CDR3 nucleotides read TGTGCCAGCAGCCGGACCGGGCAACACGCCCAGTACTTC.

This clonotype was recorded once. The chain has TRBV7-2 and TRBJ2-5; weak D call: TRBD2 (6 bases). V lost 1 base, J lost 4 bases, and 13 bases lay in between. Germline V lookup: CDR1 SGHTA, CDR2 FQGNSA. This CDR3 contains 15 residues. DNA of the CDR3: TGTGCCAGCAGCTTAGATCACGCGGGGAGAGAGACCCAGTACTTC. Protein: CASSLDHAGRETQYF.

At least ten counts were recorded for this clonotype. The chain couples TRBV5-1 to TRBJ1-2; D is undetermined. V shed 1 base and J shed 4 bases, with 8 bases lying between them. This CDR3 contains 13 residues. In germline, CDR1 is SGHRS, CDR2 YFSETQ. The DNA of the CDR3 is TGCGCCAGCAGCTTGCCGACCAGCTATGGCTACACCTTC. Protein sequence: CASSLPTSYGYTF. The complete variable domain, with remaining parts taken from reference TRBV5-1 and TRBJ1-2, reads KAGVTQTPRYLIKTRGQQVTLSCSPISGHRSVSWYQQTPGQGLQFLFEYFSETQRNKGNFPGRFSGRQFSNSRSEMNVSTLELGDSALYLCASSLPTSYGYTFGSGTRLTVV.

In its sample, this clonotype was seen many times. This chain uses TRBV6-5 with TRBJ1-2; D remains unclear. Deletions cut 8 bases from V and 13 bases from J, with 8 bases between. The V gene's germline CDR1 is MNHEY and CDR2 SVGAGI. The CDR3 is 8 residues long. The CDR3 nucleotides read TGTGCCAGCGTGGAGGCCACCTTC. It is translated as CASVEATF.

In its sample, this clonotype was seen a few times. The CDR3 coding sequence is TGTGCCAGCAGGCTCGAGGGGCGCGGTGAAAAACTGTTTTTT. It specifies CASRLEGRGEKLFF. This chain links TRBV12-3 or TRBV12-4 with TRBJ1-4, with D perhaps TRBD1 (5 bases). The CDR3 is 14 residues long. Trimming cost V 6 bases and J 7 bases, with 15 bases left between them.

This chain links TRBV5-4 with TRBJ1-5; TRBD1 is a possible D gene (5 bases). Trimming removed 6 bases from V and 4 bases from J, with 14 bases in between. CDR1 is SGHNT, CDR2 YYREEE, per germline (reference sequence). This CDR3 is built from 14 residues. The CDR3: CASIKGLRNQPQHF. The CDR3 DNA is TGTGCCAGCATCAAGGGACTGAGAAATCAGCCCCAGCATTTT.

This clonotype was recorded a few times. This may stem from a read error, because a much larger clone lies one nucleotide away. In DNA, the CDR3 is TGTGCCGGCAGCTTGTCAGGAGGCCACTATGGCTACACCTTC. Amino acid sequence: CAGSLSGGHYGYTF. The chain carries TRBV7-9 and TRBJ1-2; no clear D gene. Germline assignment: CDR1 SEHNR and CDR2 FQNEAQ (reference sequence). This CDR3 is built from 14 residues. Supplemented by reference TRBV7-9 and TRBJ1-2, the full variable domain reads DTGVSQNPRHKITKRGQNVTFRCDPISEHNRLYWYRQTLGQGPEFLTYFQNEAQLEKSRLLSDRFSAERPKGSFSTLEIQRTEQGDSAMYLCAGSLSGGHYGYTFGSGTRLTVV.

This clonotype showed up many times. The chain carries TRBV5-1 and TRBJ2-5, with a possible D match to TRBD1 (5 bases). Looked up from germline, CDR1 is SGHRS and CDR2 is YFSETQ. The V end was cut by 5 bases, the J end by 2 bases, with 10 bases between. The CDR3 is made up of 13 amino acids. The CDR3 region has the DNA TGCGCCAGCAGTAGGGGATGGCAAGAGACCCAGTACTTC. This encodes CASSRGWQETQYF.

This chain uses TRBV29-1 with TRBJ2-5, with 12 bases identical to TRBD2. The DNA end is more similar to TRBJ2-1, so the J call may be wrong. Germline CDR1 reads SQVTM; CDR2 reads ANQGSEA. This CDR3 spans 11 amino acids. The CDR3 DNA is TGCAGCCCAAGACTAGCGGGAGTTCAGTTCTTC. Its translation is CSPRLAGVQFF.

The chain combines TRBV20-1 with TRBJ1-1; D is ambiguous. Trimming shortened V by 3 bases and J by 5 bases, and 19 bases separated the two germline ends. Germline CDR1 DFQATT, CDR2 SNEGSKA (reference sequence). The CDR3 sequence is 15 residues long. CDR3 coding DNA: TGCAGTGCTAGCCCCATTGGCGCAAGGGAGACTGAAGCTTTCTTT. It encodes CSASPIGARETEAFF.

The CDR3 here is CASSLGWRTQYF. DNA for the CDR3: TGTGCCAGCAGCTTAGGATGGAGGACCCAGTACTTC. The V call is TRBV7-9, the J call TRBJ2-5; no clear D gene. Germline V gene data show CDR1 as SEHNR and CDR2 as FQNEAQ (reference sequence). V was trimmed by 1 base and J by 7 bases, leaving 7 bases between them. The CDR3 has 12 amino acids.